This TCR beta chain appears in the sequencing data of a study of technical replicates of blood from several donors. The table came from immunoSEQ multiplex PCR; TCRdb's copy has only in-frame clones and leaves some out. The sample shows around 67,000 clones, just under 95% of them seen only once. This receptor was taken from a human donor in good health. The material sequenced was T cells isolated from PBMCs.

CDR3 region: CASSLDQGGADTQYF. The CDR3 coding sequence is TGCGCCAGCAGCCTAGACCAGGGGGGAGCAGATACGCAGTATTTT. This chain connects TRBV4-3 to TRBJ2-3; tentatively, D is TRBD1 (7 bases). With 4 bases removed from V and 4 bases from J, the gap between germline ends came to 15 bases. This CDR3 is 15 amino acids long. Germline lookup yields CDR1 LGHNA and CDR2 YSLEER.